This TCR beta chain originates from a study of T cell responses to AZD1222 COVID-19 vaccine. Assay: immunoSEQ multiplex PCR; the TCRdb copy retains only in-frame clones and omits some. The sample comprises about 110,000 clones, approximately 85% of which are singletons, and 13% rests with the top ten. The TCR was taken from an adult in good health. Sequenced material: peripheral blood, taken on day 0 of MenACWY control vaccination.

The CDR3 spells CASSFRASGEVAGELFF. CDR3 nucleotide sequence: TGTGCCAGCAGCTTCCGGGCTAGCGGGGAGGTGGCCGGGGAGCTGTTTTTT. The chain employs TRBV5-4 and TRBJ2-2; TRBD2 matches 9 bases. Germline-derived CDR1 and CDR2 are SGHNT and YYREEE (reference sequence). Trimming at V came to 2 bases and at J to 6 bases, leaving 11 bases not matched to a gene. The CDR3 runs to 17 residues.